A selection of T cell receptor beta chains follows, all from one sample in a study of T cell responses to AZD1222 COVID-19 vaccine. Sequencing used immunoSEQ multiplex PCR; TCRdb keeps in-frame clones, though not all of them. The sample has more than 85,000 clones, roughly 84% seen once. The input for sequencing was peripheral blood, taken on day 0 of AZD1222 vaccination. The receptor set was obtained from an adult in good health. CDR3s include the opening cysteine and the closing phenylalanine or tryptophan. The D gene is left open where the match is weak. Some rows have no size entry. The others give once, few or many, or a class for an expanded clone.

d_call	v_call	j_call	clone_size	cdr3_nt	cdr3_aa
.	TRBV24-1	TRBJ2-3	.	TGTGCCACCAGTGATCAGGGAATGGGCTCAGATACGCAGTATTTT	CATSDQGMGSDTQYF
TRBD1	TRBV4-1	TRBJ1-2	.	TGCGCCAGCAGCCATCCCGGGACAGGGAGCTATGGCTACACCTTC	CASSHPGTGSYGYTF
.	TRBV12-3/TRBV12-4	TRBJ1-5	.	TGTGCCAGCAGTAAAGACAGAAATCAGCCCCAGCATTTT	CASSKDRNQPQHF
.	TRBV9	TRBJ2-2	.	TGTGCCAGCAGCGTCTGGGCCGGGACGAACGGGGAGCTGTTTTTT	CASSVWAGTNGELFF
.	TRBV6-5	TRBJ1-6	.	TGTGCCAGCAGAAATACAGGGTTGGGTAATTCACCCCTCCACTTT	CASRNTGLGNSPLHF
TRBD1	TRBV6-5	TRBJ2-7	.	TGTGCCAGTAGGCGACAGGGGGCGATTTACGAGCAGTACTTC	CASRRQGAIYEQYF
.	TRBV5-1	TRBJ2-2	.	TGCGCCAGCAGCTTGGCGACAGGTCCCGGGGAGCTGTTTTTT	CASSLATGPGELFF
.	TRBV7-2	TRBJ1-2	.	TGTGCCAGCAGCCCCCACCCAGCTAACTATGGCTACACCTTC	CASSPHPANYGYTF
.	TRBV12-3/TRBV12-4	TRBJ1-1	.	TGTGCCAGCAGTTTCTCACAGACTGAAGCTTTCTTT	CASSFSQTEAFF
.	TRBV25-1	TRBJ1-2	once	TGTGCCAGCAGTGGCCCGCGTTTCTCCCTTAATGGCTACACCTTC	CASSGPRFSLNGYTF